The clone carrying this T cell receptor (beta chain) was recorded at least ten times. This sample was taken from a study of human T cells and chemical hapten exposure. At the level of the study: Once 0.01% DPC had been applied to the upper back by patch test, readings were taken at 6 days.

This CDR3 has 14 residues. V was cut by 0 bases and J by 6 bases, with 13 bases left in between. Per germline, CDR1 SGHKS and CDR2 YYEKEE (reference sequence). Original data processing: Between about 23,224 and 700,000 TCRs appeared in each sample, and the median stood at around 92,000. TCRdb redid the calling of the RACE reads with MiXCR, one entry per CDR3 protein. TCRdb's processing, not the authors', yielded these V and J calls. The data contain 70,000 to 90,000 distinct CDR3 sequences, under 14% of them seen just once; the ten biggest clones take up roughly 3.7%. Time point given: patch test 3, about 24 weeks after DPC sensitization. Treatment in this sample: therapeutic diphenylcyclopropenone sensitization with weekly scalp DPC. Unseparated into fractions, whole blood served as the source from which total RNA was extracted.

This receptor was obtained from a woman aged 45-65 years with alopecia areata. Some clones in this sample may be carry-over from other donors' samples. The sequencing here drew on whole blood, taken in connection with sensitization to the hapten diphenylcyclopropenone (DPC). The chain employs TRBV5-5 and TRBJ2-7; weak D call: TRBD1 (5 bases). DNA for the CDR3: TGTGCCAGCAGCTTGGAGGATAGAAGGGGCGAGCAGTACTTC. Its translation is CASSLEDRRGEQYF.